The next 5 T cell receptor beta chains were all read from a single sample in a study of blood T cell repertoires in COVID-19. Sequencing used immunoSEQ multiplex PCR; TCRdb keeps in-frame clones, though not all of them. Found here are tens of thousands of clones, 80% to 90% of them singletons; the top ten hold 2.2%. Sequencing used peripheral blood. Receptor source: a human donor in a cohort sampled during active COVID-19.

The chain couples TRBV4-2 to TRBJ2-7, with D possibly matching TRBD1 (6 bases). Germline V gene lookup returns CDR1 LGHNA and CDR2 YNFKEQ. Trimming took 2 bases from V and 10 from J, leaving 12 bases between them. The CDR3 covers 12 residues. The CDR3 DNA reads as TGTGCCAGCAGCCAATCAACAGGGAACCAGTACTTC. It encodes CASSQSTGNQYF.

V gene TRBV3-1 (or the pseudogene TRBV3-2) combines with J gene TRBJ2-5; 15 nucleotides agree with TRBD2. J was trimmed by 5 bases and V by 4 bases; bases with no gene match: 5. CDR1 is LGHDT and CDR2 is YNNKEL in the germline V gene (reference sequence). This CDR3 contains 16 residues. The CDR3 coding sequence is TGTGCCAGCAGCCCACGGACTAGCGGGGGGGAGGAGACCCAGTACTTC. The encoded protein is CASSPRTSGGEETQYF.

This clone was detected only once. This rearrangement joins TRBV7-9 to TRBJ1-2, with D possibly being TRBD1 (5 bases). The V and J ends lost 4 bases and 8 bases respectively, with 20 bases between them. In germline, CDR1 is SEHNR, CDR2 FQNEAQ (reference sequence). This CDR3 has 15 residues. The DNA for the CDR3 is TGTGCCAGCAGCTCCCGGGGAGGGGTTTCTATGGGCTACACCTTC. It translates to CASSSRGGVSMGYTF.

The chain recombines TRBV29-1 with TRBJ2-7, with 11 nucleotides matching TRBD2. V trimming: 4 bases; J trimming: 5 bases; junction bases outside the gene matches: 10. There are 15 residues in the CDR3. Per the germline V gene, CDR1 is SQVTM and CDR2 is ANQGSEA. CDR3 sequence reads: CSVARLAGGMDEQYF. The CDR3 DNA is TGCAGCGTTGCGCGTCTAGCGGGAGGAATGGACGAGCAGTACTTC.

The chain links TRBV7-9 to TRBJ2-2, with no clear D. Germline V gene lookup returns CDR1 SEHNR and CDR2 FQNEAQ (reference sequence). The CDR3 length is 13 residues. Trimming removed 5 bases at V and 5 bases at J, with 9 bases between. CDR3 nucleotides: TGTGCCAGCAGCCGAGAGAGTACCGGGGAGCTGTTTTTT. Amino acid sequence: CASSRESTGELFF.